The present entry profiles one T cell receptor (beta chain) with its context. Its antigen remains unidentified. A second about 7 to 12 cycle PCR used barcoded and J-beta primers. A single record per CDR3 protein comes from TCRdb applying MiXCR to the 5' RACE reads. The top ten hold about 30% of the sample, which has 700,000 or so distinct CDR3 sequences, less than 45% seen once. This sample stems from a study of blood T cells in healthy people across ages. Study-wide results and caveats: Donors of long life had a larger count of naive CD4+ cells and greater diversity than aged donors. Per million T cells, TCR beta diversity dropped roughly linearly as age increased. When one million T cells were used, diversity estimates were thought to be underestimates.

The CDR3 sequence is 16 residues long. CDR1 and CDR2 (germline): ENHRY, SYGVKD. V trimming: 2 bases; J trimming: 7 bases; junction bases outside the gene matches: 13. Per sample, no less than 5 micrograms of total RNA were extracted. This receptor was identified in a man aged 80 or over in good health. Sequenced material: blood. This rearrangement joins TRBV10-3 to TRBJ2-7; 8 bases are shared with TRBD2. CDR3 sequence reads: CAISEGLAGPHNEQYF. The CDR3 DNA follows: TGTGCCATCAGTGAGGGGCTAGCGGGCCCGCACAATGAGCAGTACTTC.